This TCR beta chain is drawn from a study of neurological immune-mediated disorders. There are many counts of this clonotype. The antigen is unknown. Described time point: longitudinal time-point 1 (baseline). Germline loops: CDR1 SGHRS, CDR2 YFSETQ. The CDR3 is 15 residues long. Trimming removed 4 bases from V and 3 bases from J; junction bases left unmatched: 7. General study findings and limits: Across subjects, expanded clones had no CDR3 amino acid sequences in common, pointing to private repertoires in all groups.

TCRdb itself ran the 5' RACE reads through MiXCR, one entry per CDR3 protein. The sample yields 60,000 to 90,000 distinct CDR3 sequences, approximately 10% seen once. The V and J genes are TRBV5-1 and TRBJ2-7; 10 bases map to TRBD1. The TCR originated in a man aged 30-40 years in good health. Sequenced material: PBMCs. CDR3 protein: CASSVRDRGLYEQYF. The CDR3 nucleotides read TGCGCCAGCAGCGTACGGGACAGGGGACTCTACGAGCAGTACTTC.